Below, 32 T cell receptor beta chains from the same sample are listed, as sequenced in a study of beta chain features in type 1 diabetes. Reverse transcribing all isolated RNA meant expressed TCRB transcripts were sequenced. Assay: immunoSEQ multiplex PCR; the TCRdb copy retains only in-frame clones and omits some. Counted here are some 900,000 clones, roughly a sixth occurring once; the ten biggest clones make up about 0.02%. Material: naive CD4+ T cells from blood. Every receptor here comes from a woman aged 18-29 years in good health.

This clone has only a few counts. This rearrangement joins TRBV7-9 to TRBJ2-1, with 9 positions matching TRBD2. In germline, CDR1 is SEHNR, CDR2 FQNEAQ (reference sequence). The V gene end was trimmed by 5 bases and the J gene end by 10 bases; junction bases not matched to a gene: 12. The CDR3 runs to 15 residues. The CDR3 coding sequence is TGTGCCAGCAGCGTCAGCGGGAGGCCCGGCGGGGAGCAGTTCTTC. Translation: CASSVSGRPGGEQFF.

The J gene is TRBJ2-1, the V gene TRBV28, with D possibly TRBD1 on 6 matching bases. Germline V lookup: CDR1 MDHEN, CDR2 SYDVKM. The CDR3 is 14 residues long. The germline V and J ends were trimmed by 3 bases and 6 bases, with 12 bases remaining between them. The CDR3 loop reads CASSFSQGRNEQFF. CDR3 coding DNA: TGTGCCAGCAGTTTCTCACAGGGTCGCAATGAGCAGTTCTTC.

The chain carries TRBV6-5 and TRBJ2-7; D is unresolved. The CDR3 runs 14 residues. V was pared by 2 bases and J by 6 bases, with 14 bases between. Germline CDR1 is MNHEY and CDR2 is SVGAGI. The CDR3, as DNA: TGTGCCAGCAGTTACCGAGCTAGAGTCTCCGAGCAGTACTTC. This gives the protein CASSYRARVSEQYF.

Concerning this clone itself: At the DNA level, this CDR3 is encoded by other sequences in the same sample as well. The V call is TRBV19, the J call TRBJ2-6; D remains unclear. There are 15 residues in the CDR3. Trimming shortened V by 2 bases and J by 0 bases, and 5 bases separated the two germline ends. Germline V CDR1 and CDR2: LNHDA, SQIVND (reference sequence). CDR3 in DNA: TGTGCCAGTAGTATACAAAGCTCTGGGGCCAACGTCCTGACTTTC. Protein: CASSIQSSGANVLTF.

This rearrangement joins TRBV27 to TRBJ2-2, with 13 bases identical to TRBD2. Germline loops: CDR1 MNHEY, CDR2 SMNVEV (reference sequence). The CDR3 totals 18 residues. J lost 4 bases, V lost 5 bases, and 10 bases had no gene match. DNA for the CDR3: TGTGCCAGCAGTCACGAGACTAGCGGGAGGTCGGTCACCGGGGAGCTGTTTTTT. It is translated as CASSHETSGRSVTGELFF.

J is TRBJ2-5 and V is TRBV2; TRBD1 might be the D (5 bases). The CDR3 has 10 amino acids. V was pared by 8 bases and J by 5 bases, with 6 bases between. Germline V gene data show CDR1 as SNHLY and CDR2 as FYNNEI. The CDR3: CASGAETQYF. The CDR3 DNA follows: TGTGCCAGCGGGGCCGAGACCCAGTACTTC.

This sequence joins TRBV7-2 and TRBJ2-5; D call uncertain. There are 10 residues in the CDR3. Trimming cost V 6 bases and J 6 bases, with 5 bases left between them. Germline V gives CDR1 SGHTA, CDR2 FQGNSA. The CDR3 sequence is CASSSKTQYF. CDR3 DNA sequence: TGTGCCAGCAGTTCGAAGACCCAGTACTTC. Looking up the rest from reference TRBV7-2 and TRBJ2-5 gives the full variable domain: GAGVSQSPSNKVTEKGKDVELRCDPISGHTALYWYRQSLGQGLEFLIYFQGNSAPDKSGLPSDRFSAERTGGSVSTLTIQRTQQEDSAVYLCASSSKTQYFGPGTRLLVL.

This clone showed up just once. V usage is TRBV30 and J usage is TRBJ2-3, with TRBD2 matching over 7 bases. Trimming removed 0 bases from V and 5 bases from J; junction bases left unmatched: 8. The CDR3 totals 15 residues. Germline CDR1 and CDR2: GTSNPN and SVGIG (reference sequence). The CDR3 loop is CAWSVLREHRDTQYF. The CDR3 DNA reads as TGTGCCTGGAGTGTACTGCGGGAGCATAGAGATACGCAGTATTTT.

This clone was detected a few times. This rearrangement joins TRBV7-9 to TRBJ2-3, with D perhaps being TRBD1 or TRBD2 (5 bases each). The CDR3 spans 17 residues. Trimming cost V 4 bases and J 6 bases, with 23 bases left between them. CDR1 SEHNR and CDR2 FQNEAQ come from the germline V gene (reference sequence). Here the CDR3 reads CASSWSNGAASGDTQYF. The DNA of the CDR3 is TGTGCCAGCAGCTGGAGTAACGGGGCCGCGAGTGGGGATACGCAGTATTTT.

In nucleotides, the CDR3 is TGTGCCAGCAGCGTAGCTAGGGCTCCGGACACCATATATTTT. Protein sequence: CASSVARAPDTIYF. The chain joins TRBV9 to TRBJ1-3, with D unresolved. The V gene lost 0 bases and the J gene lost 8 bases, with 12 bases spanning the gap. The CDR3 totals 14 residues. Per germline, CDR1 SGDLS and CDR2 YYNGEE.

CDR3 region: CASSVPGGTGELFF. The DNA of the CDR3 is TGTGCCAGCAGCGTCCCAGGGGGCACCGGGGAGCTGTTTTTT. This chain links TRBV9 with TRBJ2-2; TRBD1 aligns across 7 bases. J gave up 4 bases and V 2 bases, and 2 bases lay outside the gene matches. Per germline, CDR1 SGDLS and CDR2 YYNGEE. This CDR3 comprises 14 residues.

This clone was counted only a few times. The chain links TRBV16 to TRBJ2-1; tentative D call: TRBD1 (5 bases). CDR1 and CDR2 (germline): KGHSY, FQNENV. The CDR3 extends over 13 amino acids. V lost 2 bases and J lost 9, with 11 bases in between. The chain's CDR3 is CASSQQGWGEQFF. The CDR3 nucleotides read TGTGCCAGCAGCCAACAGGGCTGGGGTGAGCAGTTCTTC. Based on the CDR3 plus reference TRBV16 and TRBJ2-1, the full variable domain is GEEVAQTPKHLVRGEGQKAKLYCAPIKGHSYVFWYQQVLKNEFKFLISFQNENVFDETGMPKERFSAKCLPNSPCSLEIQATKLEDSAVYFCASSQQGWGEQFFGPGTRLTVL.

The J gene is TRBJ2-7, the V gene TRBV2; possibly TRBD2 for D (7 bases). This CDR3 contains 13 residues. Germline V CDR1 and CDR2: SNHLY, FYNNEI. V shed 10 bases and J shed 2 bases, with 15 bases lying between them. The CDR3 DNA follows: TGTGCCACCGAGGGGGAGGGGACCTACGAGCAGTACTTC. Its protein product is CATEGEGTYEQYF.

V and J are TRBV5-1 and TRBJ2-5, with 12 bases matching TRBD2. Germline V gene lookup returns CDR1 SGHRS and CDR2 YFSETQ. The V gene end was trimmed by 4 bases and the J gene end by 3 bases; junction bases not matched to a gene: 10. This CDR3 region has 17 residues. The CDR3 here is CASSEFVWTSGKETQYF. DNA for the CDR3: TGCGCCAGCAGCGAATTTGTATGGACTAGCGGGAAAGAGACCCAGTACTTC.

This clone was counted a few times. The V and J genes are TRBV20-1 and TRBJ2-7, with 7 bases aligning to TRBD2. CDR3 length: 11 amino acids. Germline loops: CDR1 DFQATT, CDR2 SNEGSKA (reference sequence). Trimming at V came to 4 bases and at J to 6 bases, leaving 3 bases not matched to a gene. This chain's CDR3 is CSAIAGVEQYF. DNA for the CDR3: TGCAGTGCTATTGCGGGGGTCGAGCAGTACTTC.

This chain joins TRBV27 and TRBJ2-3; D is undetermined. The germline V gene encodes CDR1 MNHEY and CDR2 SMNVEV (reference sequence). The CDR3 runs to 15 residues. V lost 10 bases, J lost 4 bases, and 21 bases lay in between. CDR3 coding DNA: TGTGCCACTTCAAAGGTAGTAAGTTCGGCAGATACGCAGTATTTT. Translated, it gives CATSKVVSSADTQYF.

This clone was seen a single time. The V and J genes are TRBV4-2 and TRBJ1-2; D may be TRBD1 (5 bases). Trimming pared 3 bases from V and 2 bases from J, leaving 19 bases between. The CDR3 is 17 residues long. Germline V CDR1 and CDR2: LGHNA, YNFKEQ. CDR3 DNA sequence: TGTGCCAGCAGCCATGAACAGGTTCACATCGCCAACTATGGCTACACCTTC. It yields the protein CASSHEQVHIANYGYTF.

The gene calls are TRBV6-5 and TRBJ1-2, with D possibly matching TRBD1 (5 bases). Germline-derived CDR1 and CDR2 are MNHEY and SVGAGI. CDR3 length: 15 residues. Trimming pared 0 bases from V and 8 bases from J, leaving 16 bases between. The chain's CDR3 is CASSYSGASGRGYTF. DNA of the CDR3: TGTGCCAGCAGTTACTCAGGGGCCTCAGGGAGGGGCTACACCTTC.

The chain is built from TRBV4-1 and TRBJ1-5, with D unclear. V was trimmed by 1 base and J by 2 bases, leaving 15 bases between them. Germline CDR1 reads MGHRA; CDR2 reads YSYEKL. CDR3 length: 17 residues. CDR3 bases: TGCGCCAGCAGCCAAGGGGGAGGAGGGCGTCGCAATCAGCCCCAGCATTTT. As protein: CASSQGGGGRRNQPQHF.

The gene calls are TRBV18 and TRBJ2-7; D is possibly TRBD1 (6 bases). Germline assignment: CDR1 KGHSH and CDR2 LQKENI. V dropped 2 bases and J dropped 4 bases, with 15 bases sitting between them. This CDR3 comprises 15 residues. Here the CDR3 DNA reads TGTGCCAGCTCACCAGGGACCCCCCAGGGGTACGAGCAGTACTTC. As protein: CASSPGTPQGYEQYF.

Here the CDR3 reads CASSEFRARSTDTQYF. The CDR3, as DNA: TGTGCCAGCAGTGAATTTAGGGCTAGGAGCACAGATACGCAGTATTTT. This rearrangement joins TRBV25-1 to TRBJ2-3, with unresolved D. The CDR3 spans 16 residues. V lost 1 base, J lost 0 bases, and 11 bases lay in between. Germline V gene sequence: CDR1 MGHDK, CDR2 SYGVNS.

J is TRBJ2-2 and V is TRBV4-2, with TRBD2 matching over 10 bases. J lost 5 bases, V lost 0 bases, and 0 bases had no gene match. The CDR3 runs to 15 residues. From germline, CDR1 is LGHNA and CDR2 YNFKEQ. DNA for the CDR3: TGTGCCAGCAGCCAAGAAGCGGGAGGGACCGGGGAGCTGTTTTTT. Its protein is CASSQEAGGTGELFF.

The V and J genes are TRBV18 and TRBJ1-1, with D tentatively TRBD1 (5 bases). The CDR3 totals 13 residues. Deletions cut 3 bases from V and 7 bases from J, with 12 bases between. Per the germline V gene, CDR1 is KGHSH and CDR2 is LQKENI. For the CDR3, the DNA is TGTGCCAGCTCACCTCAGGGATCCGGTGAAGCTTTCTTT. Residues: CASSPQGSGEAFF.

This clone has only a few counts. The V and J genes are TRBV6-1 and TRBJ2-3; D ambiguous. This CDR3 spans 11 amino acids. V was trimmed by 8 bases and J by 0 bases, leaving 3 bases between them. The germline V gene has CDR1 MNHNS and CDR2 SASEGT. The CDR3 DNA reads as TGTGCCAGCCGTAGCACAGATACGCAGTATTTT. Protein: CASRSTDTQYF.

The J gene is TRBJ1-4, the V gene TRBV18; D is uncertain. V lost 3 bases, J lost 9 bases, and 23 bases lay in between. Germline values: CDR1 KGHSH, CDR2 LQKENI. CDR3 length equals 17 residues. The CDR3 here is CASSPPVGEAGDQKLFF. The CDR3 region has the DNA TGTGCCAGCTCACCTCCCGTTGGAGAAGCCGGTGATCAAAAACTGTTTTTT.

The V gene is TRBV4-3, the J gene TRBJ2-3; a possible D gene is TRBD2 (6 bases). The V and J ends lost 4 bases and 0 bases respectively, with 14 bases between them. Germline loops: CDR1 LGHNA, CDR2 YSLEER. This CDR3 comprises 16 residues. The CDR3 nucleotides read TGCGCCAGCAGCCCCGGGGGACTTTCTAGCACAGATACGCAGTATTTT. It codes for CASSPGGLSSTDTQYF.

The rearrangement links TRBV4-2 to TRBJ1-2; D not resolved. This CDR3 is built from 12 residues. CDR1 and CDR2 (germline): LGHNA, YNFKEQ. Deletions cut 5 bases from V and 2 bases from J, with 6 bases between. Here the CDR3 DNA reads TGTGCCAGCAGCGAGGTAAACTATGGCTACACCTTC. Translation: CASSEVNYGYTF.

The chain couples TRBV28 to TRBJ1-2, with D maybe TRBD1 (6 bases). The CDR3 is made up of 15 amino acids. CDR1 and CDR2 from the germline V gene are MDHEN and SYDVKM. V lost 7 bases and J lost 5, with 20 bases in between. Here the CDR3 DNA reads TGTGCCAGCACCAGCCCGGGACAAACTGTTTATGGCTACACCTTC. The encoded protein is CASTSPGQTVYGYTF.

In its sample, this clone was seen a few times. The junction differs from germline at one of its ends, possibly a read error. V is TRBV9 and J is TRBJ2-2, with D perhaps TRBD1 (5 bases). The CDR3 is 15 residues long. Germline V lookup: CDR1 SGDLS, CDR2 YYNGEE. CDR3 nucleotide sequence: TGTGCCAGCACCGTATATCAGGGAAGCACCGGGGAGCTGTTTTTT. This codes for CASTVYQGSTGELFF.

The V gene is TRBV19, the J gene TRBJ2-2, with TRBD2 identical over 7 bases. Germline CDR1 is LNHDA and CDR2 is SQIVND (reference sequence). The CDR3 consists of 14 residues. Unmatched junction bases numbered 6, after V lost 7 bases and J lost 4 bases. The CDR3 sequence is CASTWLAATGELFF. The DNA of the CDR3 is TGTGCCAGTACATGGCTAGCGGCCACCGGGGAGCTGTTTTTT.

The genes are TRBV2 and TRBJ2-3, with a weak D call TRBD2 (6 bases). Trimming took off 4 bases at V and 6 bases at J, with 17 bases between the two ends. The CDR3 spans 15 residues. Germline CDR1 reads SNHLY; CDR2 reads FYNNEI. The CDR3 region is CASSVFGGKADTQYF. In nucleotides, the CDR3 is TGTGCCAGCAGTGTCTTCGGGGGAAAGGCCGATACGCAGTATTTT.

The V call is TRBV19, the J call TRBJ2-7; TRBD2 matches 7 bases. There are 14 residues in the CDR3. The germline V gene has CDR1 LNHDA and CDR2 SQIVND (reference sequence). The V segment lost 5 bases and the J segment 6 bases; nucleotides outside the gene matches: 10. CDR3 nucleotide sequence: TGTGCCAGTAGTTACCAAGGACTAGTTGGCGAGCAGTACTTC. Translating it yields CASSYQGLVGEQYF.